Below, one T cell receptor beta chain is given with its context. The junction departs from the called germline gene at one end, perhaps through a read error. The library came from three nested PCR rounds adapted from ARM-PCR protocols. TCRdb independently ran MiXCR on the multiplex PCR reads; one entry per CDR3 protein. The repertoire holds over 35,000 distinct CDR3 sequences, about three fifths seen once, with about 50% in the top ten. The sample belongs to a study of tumor and adjacent non-tumor tissue in lung cancer. Study at large: There were approximately twelve adenocarcinoma, a couple of squamous cell carcinoma and 1 small cell lung cancer cases. Patients were aged about 30 to 76, some 10 men and about five women, stage I to III.

No cell sorting was done before RNA was extracted from the tissue. Distant lung tissue was collected more than 3 cm away from the tumor edge. The receptor was isolated from a man aged 45-65 years with non-small cell lung cancer. Material: distant non-tumor lung tissue.

CDR3 DNA sequence: TGTGCCAGCAGCTCGCTAACAGATACGCTGTATTTT. It translates to CASSSLTDTLYF. This sequence joins TRBV11-2 and TRBJ2-3; D is unresolved. The length of the CDR3 is 12 residues. Germline V CDR1 and CDR2: SGHAT, FQNNGV.